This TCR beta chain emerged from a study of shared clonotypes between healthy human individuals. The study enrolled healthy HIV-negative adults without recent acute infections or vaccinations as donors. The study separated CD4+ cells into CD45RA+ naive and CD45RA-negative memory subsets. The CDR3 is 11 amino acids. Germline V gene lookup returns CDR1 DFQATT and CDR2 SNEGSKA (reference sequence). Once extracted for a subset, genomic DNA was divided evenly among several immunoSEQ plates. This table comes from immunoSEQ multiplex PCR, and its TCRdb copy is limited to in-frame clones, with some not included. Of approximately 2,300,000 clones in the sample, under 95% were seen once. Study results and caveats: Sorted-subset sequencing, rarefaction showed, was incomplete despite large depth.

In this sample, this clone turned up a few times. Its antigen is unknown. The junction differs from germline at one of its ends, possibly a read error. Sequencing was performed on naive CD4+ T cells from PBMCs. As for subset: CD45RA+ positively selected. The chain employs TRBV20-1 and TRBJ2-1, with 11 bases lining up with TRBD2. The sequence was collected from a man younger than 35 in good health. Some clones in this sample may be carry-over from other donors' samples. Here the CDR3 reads CSATGTSGHIF. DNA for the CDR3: TGCAGTGCTACCGGGACTAGCGGACACATCTTC.